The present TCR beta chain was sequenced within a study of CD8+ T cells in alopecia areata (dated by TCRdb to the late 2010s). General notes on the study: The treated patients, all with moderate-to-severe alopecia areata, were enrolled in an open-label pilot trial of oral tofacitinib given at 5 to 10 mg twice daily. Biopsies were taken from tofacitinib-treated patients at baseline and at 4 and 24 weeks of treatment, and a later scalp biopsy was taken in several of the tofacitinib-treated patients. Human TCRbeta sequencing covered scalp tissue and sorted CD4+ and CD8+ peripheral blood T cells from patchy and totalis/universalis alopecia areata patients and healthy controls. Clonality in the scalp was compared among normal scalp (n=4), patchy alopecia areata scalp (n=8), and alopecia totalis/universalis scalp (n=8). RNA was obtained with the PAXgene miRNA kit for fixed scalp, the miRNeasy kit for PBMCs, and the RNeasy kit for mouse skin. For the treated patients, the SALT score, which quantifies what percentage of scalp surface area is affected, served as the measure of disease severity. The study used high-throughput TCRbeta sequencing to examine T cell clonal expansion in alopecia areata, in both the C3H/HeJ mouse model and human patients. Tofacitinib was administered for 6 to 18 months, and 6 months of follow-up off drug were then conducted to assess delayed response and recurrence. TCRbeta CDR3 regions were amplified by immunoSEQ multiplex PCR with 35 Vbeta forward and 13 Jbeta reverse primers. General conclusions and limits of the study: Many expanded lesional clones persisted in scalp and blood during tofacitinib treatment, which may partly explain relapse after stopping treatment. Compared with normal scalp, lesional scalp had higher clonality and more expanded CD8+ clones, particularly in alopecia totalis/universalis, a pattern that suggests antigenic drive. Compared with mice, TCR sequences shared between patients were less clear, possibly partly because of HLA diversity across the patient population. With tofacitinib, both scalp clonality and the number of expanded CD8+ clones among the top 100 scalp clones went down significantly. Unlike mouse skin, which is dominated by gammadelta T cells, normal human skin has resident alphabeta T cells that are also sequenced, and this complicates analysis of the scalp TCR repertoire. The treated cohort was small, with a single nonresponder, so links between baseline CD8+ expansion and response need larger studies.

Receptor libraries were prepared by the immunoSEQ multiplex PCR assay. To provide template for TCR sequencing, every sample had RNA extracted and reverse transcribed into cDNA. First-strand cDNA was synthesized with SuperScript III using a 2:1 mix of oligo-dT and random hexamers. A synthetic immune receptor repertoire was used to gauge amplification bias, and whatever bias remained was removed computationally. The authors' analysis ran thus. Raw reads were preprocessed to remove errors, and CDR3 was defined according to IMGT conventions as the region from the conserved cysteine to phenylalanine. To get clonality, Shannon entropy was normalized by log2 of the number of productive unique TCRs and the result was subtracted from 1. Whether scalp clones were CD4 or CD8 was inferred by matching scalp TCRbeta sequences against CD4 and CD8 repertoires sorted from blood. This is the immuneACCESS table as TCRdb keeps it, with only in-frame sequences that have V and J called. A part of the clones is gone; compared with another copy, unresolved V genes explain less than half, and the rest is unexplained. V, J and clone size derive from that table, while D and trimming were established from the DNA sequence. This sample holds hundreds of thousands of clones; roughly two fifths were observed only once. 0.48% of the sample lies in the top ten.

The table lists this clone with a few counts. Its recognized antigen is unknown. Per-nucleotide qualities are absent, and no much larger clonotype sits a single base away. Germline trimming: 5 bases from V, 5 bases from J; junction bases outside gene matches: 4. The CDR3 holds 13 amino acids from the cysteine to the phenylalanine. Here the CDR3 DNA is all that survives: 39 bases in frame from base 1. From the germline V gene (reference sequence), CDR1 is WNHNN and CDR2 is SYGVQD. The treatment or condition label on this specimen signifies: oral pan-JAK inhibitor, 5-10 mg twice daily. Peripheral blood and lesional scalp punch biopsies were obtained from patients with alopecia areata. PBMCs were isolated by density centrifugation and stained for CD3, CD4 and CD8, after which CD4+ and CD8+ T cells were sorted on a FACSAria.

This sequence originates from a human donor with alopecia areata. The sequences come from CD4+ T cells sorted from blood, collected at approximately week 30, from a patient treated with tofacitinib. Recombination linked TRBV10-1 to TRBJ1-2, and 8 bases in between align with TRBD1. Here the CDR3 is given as CASSPDRAYGYTF. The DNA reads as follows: TGCGCCAGCAGTCCGGACAGGGCTTATGGCTACACCTTC.